This T cell receptor (beta chain) was captured by sequencing in a study of shared clonotypes between healthy human individuals. This clone has a count of ten or more. The data were produced by immunoSEQ multiplex PCR, yet TCRdb's version contains in-frame clones alone and is incomplete. The repertoire holds under 600,000 clones, with roughly 79% as singletons. The receptor was isolated from a woman between 40 and 55 years old in good health. Some clones in this sample may be carry-over from other donors' samples. Sequencing was performed on PBMCs.

This CDR3 is CASSFRQGAGELFF. As DNA, the CDR3 is TGTGCCAGCAGTTTCAGACAGGGAGCCGGGGAGCTGTTTTTT. The genes are TRBV6-5 and TRBJ2-2; 7 bases are a match to TRBD1. The germline V gene encodes CDR1 MNHEY and CDR2 SVGAGI. The V and J ends lost 4 bases and 6 bases, in that order; junction bases with no gene match: 5. This CDR3 is built from 14 residues.